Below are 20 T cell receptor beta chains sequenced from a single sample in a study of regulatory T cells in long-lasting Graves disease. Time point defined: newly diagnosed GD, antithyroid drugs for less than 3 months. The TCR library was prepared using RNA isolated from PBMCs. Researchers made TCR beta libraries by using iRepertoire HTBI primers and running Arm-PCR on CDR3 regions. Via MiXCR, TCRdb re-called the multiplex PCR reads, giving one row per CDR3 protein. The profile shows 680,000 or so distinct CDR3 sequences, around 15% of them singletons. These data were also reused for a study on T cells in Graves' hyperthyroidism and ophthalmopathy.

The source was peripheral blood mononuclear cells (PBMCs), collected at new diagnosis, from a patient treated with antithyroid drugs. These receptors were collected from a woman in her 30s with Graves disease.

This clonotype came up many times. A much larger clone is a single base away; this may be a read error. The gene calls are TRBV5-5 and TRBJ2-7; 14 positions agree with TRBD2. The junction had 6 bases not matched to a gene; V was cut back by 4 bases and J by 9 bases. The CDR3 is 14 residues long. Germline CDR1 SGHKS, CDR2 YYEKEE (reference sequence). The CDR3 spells CASSQGLAGAAQYF. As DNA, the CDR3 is TGTGCCAGCAGCCAGGGACTAGCGGGAGCCGCGCAGTACTTC.

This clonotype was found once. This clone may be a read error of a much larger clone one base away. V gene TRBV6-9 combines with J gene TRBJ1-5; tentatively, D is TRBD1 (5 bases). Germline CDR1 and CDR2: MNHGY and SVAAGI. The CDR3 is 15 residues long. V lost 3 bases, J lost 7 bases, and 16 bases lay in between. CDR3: CASSYANRSGQPQHF. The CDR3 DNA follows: TGTGCCAGCAGTTACGCTAACAGGAGTGGGCAGCCCCAGCATTTT.

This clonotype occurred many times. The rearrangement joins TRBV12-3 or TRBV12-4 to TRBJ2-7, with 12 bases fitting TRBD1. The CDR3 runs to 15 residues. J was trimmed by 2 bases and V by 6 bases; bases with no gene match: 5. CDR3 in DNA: TGTGCCAGCAGATCTGGGACAGGGGGCACCTACGAGCAGTACTTC. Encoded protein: CASRSGTGGTYEQYF.

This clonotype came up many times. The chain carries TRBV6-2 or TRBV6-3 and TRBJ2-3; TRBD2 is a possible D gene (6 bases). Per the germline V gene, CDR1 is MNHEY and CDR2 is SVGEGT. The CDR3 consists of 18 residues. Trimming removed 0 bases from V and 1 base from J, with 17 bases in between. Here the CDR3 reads CASSYSLPRGLGTDTQYF. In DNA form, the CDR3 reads TGTGCCAGCAGTTACTCGCTCCCTCGGGGGTTAGGCACAGATACGCAGTATTTT.

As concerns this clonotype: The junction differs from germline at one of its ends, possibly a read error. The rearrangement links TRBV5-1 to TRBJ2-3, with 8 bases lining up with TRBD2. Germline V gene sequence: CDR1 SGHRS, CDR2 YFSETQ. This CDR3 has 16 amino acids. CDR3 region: CASSWSGSGGTGTQYF. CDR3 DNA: TGCGCCAGCAGCTGGAGCGGGAGTGGAGGCACAGGTACGCAGTATTTT.

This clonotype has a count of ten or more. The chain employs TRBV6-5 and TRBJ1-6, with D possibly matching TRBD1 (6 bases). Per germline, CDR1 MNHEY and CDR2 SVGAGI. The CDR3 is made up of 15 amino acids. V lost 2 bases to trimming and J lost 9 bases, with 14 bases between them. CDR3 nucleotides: TGTGCCAGCAGTTACGGGGGGGCGTTCGGTTCACCCCTCCACTTT. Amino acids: CASSYGGAFGSPLHF.

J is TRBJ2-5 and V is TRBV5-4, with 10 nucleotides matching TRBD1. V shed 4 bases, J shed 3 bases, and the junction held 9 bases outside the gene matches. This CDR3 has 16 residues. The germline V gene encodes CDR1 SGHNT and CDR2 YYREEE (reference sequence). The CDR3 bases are TGTGCCAGCAGCGCCTCGTCCGGGACAGGGGAAGAGACCCAGTACTTC. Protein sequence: CASSASSGTGEETQYF.

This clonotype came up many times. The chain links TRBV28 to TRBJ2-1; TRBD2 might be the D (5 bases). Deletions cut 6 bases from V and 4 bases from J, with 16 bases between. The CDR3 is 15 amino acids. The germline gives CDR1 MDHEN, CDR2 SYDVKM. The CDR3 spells CASSSLGLVYNEQFF. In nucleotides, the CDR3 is TGTGCCAGCAGCTCACTAGGACTGGTATACAATGAGCAGTTCTTC.

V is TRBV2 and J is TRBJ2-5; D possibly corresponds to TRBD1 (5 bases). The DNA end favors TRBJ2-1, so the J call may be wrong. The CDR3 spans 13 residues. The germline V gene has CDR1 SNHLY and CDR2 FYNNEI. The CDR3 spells CASSEQEYNEQFF. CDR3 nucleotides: TGTGCCAGCAGCGAACAGGAGTACAATGAGCAGTTCTTC.

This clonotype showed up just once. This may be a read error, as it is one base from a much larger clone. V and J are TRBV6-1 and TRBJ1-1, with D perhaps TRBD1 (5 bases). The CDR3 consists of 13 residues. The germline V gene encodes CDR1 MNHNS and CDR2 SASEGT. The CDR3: CASSPRVDTEALF. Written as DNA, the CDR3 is TGTGCCAGCAGCCCCAGGGTGGACACTGAAGCTCTCTTT.

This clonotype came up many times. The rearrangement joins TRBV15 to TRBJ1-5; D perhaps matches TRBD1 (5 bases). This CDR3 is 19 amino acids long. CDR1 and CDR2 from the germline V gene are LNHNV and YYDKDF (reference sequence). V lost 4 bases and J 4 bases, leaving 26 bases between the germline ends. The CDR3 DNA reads TGTGCCACCAGCAATATACATAACCAGGGACCTTGGGGTAATCAGCCCCAGCATTTT. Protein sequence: CATSNIHNQGPWGNQPQHF.

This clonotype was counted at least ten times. The DNA of the CDR3 is TGTGCCAGCAGCCCGGGACAGGGGACACCAACGATTACATTAGATACGCAGTATTTT. This translates into CASSPGQGTPTITLDTQYF. The J gene is TRBJ2-3, the V gene TRBV7-9; 10 nucleotides match TRBD1. J lost 5 bases, V lost 5 bases, and 19 bases had no gene match. The germline CDR1 and CDR2 sequences are SEHNR and FQNEAQ (reference sequence). This CDR3 has 19 amino acids.

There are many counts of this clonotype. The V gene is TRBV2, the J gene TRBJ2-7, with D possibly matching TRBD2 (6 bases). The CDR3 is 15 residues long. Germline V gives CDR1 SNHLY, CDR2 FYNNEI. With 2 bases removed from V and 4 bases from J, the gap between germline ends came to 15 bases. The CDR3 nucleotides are TGTGCCAGCAGTGAAATGGCGGGTAGCGGATACGAGCAGTACTTC. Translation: CASSEMAGSGYEQYF.

CDR3 in amino acids: CASSLQTGPNQPQHF. DNA for the CDR3: TGCGCCAGCAGCCTCCAGACAGGACCCAATCAGCCCCAGCATTTT. V and J are TRBV5-1 and TRBJ1-5; a possible D gene is TRBD1 (6 bases). The germline gives CDR1 SGHRS, CDR2 YFSETQ. The V gene lost 4 bases and the J gene lost 3 bases, with 14 bases spanning the gap. The CDR3 covers 15 residues.

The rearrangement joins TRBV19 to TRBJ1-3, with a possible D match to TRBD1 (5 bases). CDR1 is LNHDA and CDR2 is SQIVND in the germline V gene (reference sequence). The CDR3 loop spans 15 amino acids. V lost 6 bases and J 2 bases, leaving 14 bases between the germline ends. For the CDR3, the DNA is TGTGCCAGTAGCACCTCCGGGGCTGCTGGAAACACCATATATTTT. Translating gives CASSTSGAAGNTIYF.

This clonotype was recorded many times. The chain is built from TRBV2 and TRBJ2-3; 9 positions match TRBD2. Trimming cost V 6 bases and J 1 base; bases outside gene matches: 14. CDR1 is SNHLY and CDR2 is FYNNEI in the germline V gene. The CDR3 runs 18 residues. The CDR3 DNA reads TGTGCCAGCAGCCCATCTGGTAGCGGGAGAGGTCGCACAGATACGCAGTATTTT. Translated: CASSPSGSGRGRTDTQYF.

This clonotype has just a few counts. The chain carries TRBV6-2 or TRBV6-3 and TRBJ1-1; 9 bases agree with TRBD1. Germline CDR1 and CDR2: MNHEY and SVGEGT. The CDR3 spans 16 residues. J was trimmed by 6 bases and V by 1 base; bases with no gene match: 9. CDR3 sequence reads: CASSYLGTGRGAEAFF. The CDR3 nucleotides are TGTGCCAGCAGTTACTTGGGGACAGGGAGGGGCGCTGAAGCTTTCTTT.

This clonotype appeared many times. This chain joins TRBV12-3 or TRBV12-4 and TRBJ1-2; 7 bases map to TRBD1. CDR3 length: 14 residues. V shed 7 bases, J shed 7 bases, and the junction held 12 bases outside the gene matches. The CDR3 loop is CASTLGQAVVGYTF. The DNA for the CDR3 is TGTGCCAGCACTCTCGGACAGGCTGTGGTTGGCTACACCTTC.

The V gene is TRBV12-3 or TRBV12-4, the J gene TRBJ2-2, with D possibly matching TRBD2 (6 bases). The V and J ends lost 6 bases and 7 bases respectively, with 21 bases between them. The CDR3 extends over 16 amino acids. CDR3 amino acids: CASSPRLVPGGGELFF. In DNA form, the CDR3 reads TGTGCCAGCAGCCCCCGACTAGTCCCCGGAGGCGGGGAGCTGTTTTTT.

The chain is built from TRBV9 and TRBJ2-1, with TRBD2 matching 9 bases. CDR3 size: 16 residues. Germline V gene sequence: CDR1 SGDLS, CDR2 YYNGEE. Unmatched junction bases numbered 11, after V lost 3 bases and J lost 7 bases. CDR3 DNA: TGTGCCAGCAGCGGGGCCGGGCGGGAGGGCCGAAATGAGCAGTTCTTC. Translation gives CASSGAGREGRNEQFF.